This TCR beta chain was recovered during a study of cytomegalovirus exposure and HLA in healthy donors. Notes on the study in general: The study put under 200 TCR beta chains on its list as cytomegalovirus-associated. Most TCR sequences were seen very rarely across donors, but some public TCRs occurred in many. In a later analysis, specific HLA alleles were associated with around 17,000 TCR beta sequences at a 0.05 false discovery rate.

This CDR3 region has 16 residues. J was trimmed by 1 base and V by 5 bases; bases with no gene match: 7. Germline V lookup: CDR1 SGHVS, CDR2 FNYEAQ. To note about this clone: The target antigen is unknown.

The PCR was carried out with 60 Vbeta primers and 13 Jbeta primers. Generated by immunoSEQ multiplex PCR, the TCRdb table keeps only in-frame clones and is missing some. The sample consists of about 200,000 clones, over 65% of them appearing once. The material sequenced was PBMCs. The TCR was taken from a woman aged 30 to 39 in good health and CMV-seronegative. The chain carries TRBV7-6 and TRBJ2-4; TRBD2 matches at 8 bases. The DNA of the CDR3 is TGTGCCAGCAGCCTTTGGGCGGGGGGTGCCAAAAACATTCAGTACTTC. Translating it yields CASSLWAGGAKNIQYF. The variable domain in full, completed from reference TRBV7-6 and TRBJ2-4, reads GAGVSQSPRYKVTKRGQDVALRCDPISGHVSLYWYRQALGQGPEFLTYFNYEAQQDKSGLPNDRFSAERPEGSISTLTIQRTEQRDSAMYRCASSLWAGGAKNIQYFGAGTRLSVL.